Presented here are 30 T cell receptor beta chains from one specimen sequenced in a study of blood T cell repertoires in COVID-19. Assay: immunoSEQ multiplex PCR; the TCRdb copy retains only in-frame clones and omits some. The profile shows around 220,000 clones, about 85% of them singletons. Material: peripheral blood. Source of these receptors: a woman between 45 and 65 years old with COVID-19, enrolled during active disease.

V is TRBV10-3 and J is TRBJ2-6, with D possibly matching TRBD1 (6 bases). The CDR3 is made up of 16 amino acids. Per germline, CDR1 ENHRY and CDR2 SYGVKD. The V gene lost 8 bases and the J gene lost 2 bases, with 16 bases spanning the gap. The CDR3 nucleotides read TGTGCCATCGGCAAACAGGGATTCCCTGGGGCCAACGTCCTGACTTTC. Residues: CAIGKQGFPGANVLTF.

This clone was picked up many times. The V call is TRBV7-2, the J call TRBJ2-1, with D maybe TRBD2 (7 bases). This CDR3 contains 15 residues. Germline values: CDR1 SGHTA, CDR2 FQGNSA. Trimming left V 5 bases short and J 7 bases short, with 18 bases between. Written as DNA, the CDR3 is TGTGCCAGCAGCCTGGAGGGGGGGGGCCAGAATGAGCAGTTCTTC. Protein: CASSLEGGGQNEQFF.

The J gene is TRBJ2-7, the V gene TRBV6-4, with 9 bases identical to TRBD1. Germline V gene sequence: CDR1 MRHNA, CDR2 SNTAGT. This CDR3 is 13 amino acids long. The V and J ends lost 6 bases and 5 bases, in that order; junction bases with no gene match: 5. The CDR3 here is CASSLDRGDEQYF. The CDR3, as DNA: TGTGCCAGCAGCCTCGACAGGGGGGACGAGCAGTACTTC.

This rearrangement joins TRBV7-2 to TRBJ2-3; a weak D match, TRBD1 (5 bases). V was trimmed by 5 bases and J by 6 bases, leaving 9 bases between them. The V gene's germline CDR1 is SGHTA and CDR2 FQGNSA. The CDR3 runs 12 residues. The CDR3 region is CASSATADTQYF. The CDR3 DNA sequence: TGTGCCAGCAGCGCGACAGCGGATACGCAGTATTTT. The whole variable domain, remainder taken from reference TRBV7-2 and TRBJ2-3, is GAGVSQSPSNKVTEKGKDVELRCDPISGHTALYWYRQSLGQGLEFLIYFQGNSAPDKSGLPSDRFSAERTGGSVSTLTIQRTQQEDSAVYLCASSATADTQYFGPGTRLTVL.

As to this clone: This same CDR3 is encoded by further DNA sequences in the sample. The CDR3 region is CASSLARETQYF. For the CDR3, the DNA is TGCGCCAGCAGCTTGGCGCGAGAGACCCAGTACTTC. This sequence joins TRBV5-1 and TRBJ2-5; D remains unclear. The germline V gene has CDR1 SGHRS and CDR2 YFSETQ. V gave up 0 bases and J gave up 4 bases, with 4 bases separating them. The CDR3 consists of 12 residues.

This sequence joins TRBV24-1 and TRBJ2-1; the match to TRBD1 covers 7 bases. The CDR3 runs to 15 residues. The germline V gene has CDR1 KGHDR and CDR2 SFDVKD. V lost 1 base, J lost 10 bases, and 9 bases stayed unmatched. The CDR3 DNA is TGTGCCACCAGTGATTTCGGAAACAGGGGATGGGAGCAGTTCTTC. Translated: CATSDFGNRGWEQFF.

Here the CDR3 reads CASSQDTGGDYGYTF. The CDR3 nucleotides read TGCGCCAGCAGCCAAGATACAGGGGGCGACTATGGCTACACCTTC. The chain has TRBV4-3 and TRBJ1-2; 9 bases line up with TRBD1. Germline CDR1 and CDR2: LGHNA and YSLEER. The CDR3 is 15 residues long. V shed 0 bases and J 3 bases; nucleotides not matched to a gene: 2.

CDR3 loop: CASSDSGGVHNEQFF. CDR3 DNA sequence: TGTGCCAGCAGCGACAGCGGGGGGGTCCACAATGAGCAGTTCTTC. The chain uses TRBV27 and TRBJ2-1, with TRBD2 matching over 10 bases. CDR1 is MNHEY and CDR2 is SMNVEV in the germline V gene (reference sequence). With 6 bases clipped from V and 5 bases from J, the junction kept 7 bases outside the gene matches. This CDR3 contains 15 residues.

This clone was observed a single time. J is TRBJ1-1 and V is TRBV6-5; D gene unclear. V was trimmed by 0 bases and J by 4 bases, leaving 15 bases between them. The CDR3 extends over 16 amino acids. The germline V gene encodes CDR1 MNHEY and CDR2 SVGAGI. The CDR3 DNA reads TGTGCCAGCAGTTACTCGAATTTCGGTTTTGGCACTGAAGCTTTCTTT. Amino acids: CASSYSNFGFGTEAFF.

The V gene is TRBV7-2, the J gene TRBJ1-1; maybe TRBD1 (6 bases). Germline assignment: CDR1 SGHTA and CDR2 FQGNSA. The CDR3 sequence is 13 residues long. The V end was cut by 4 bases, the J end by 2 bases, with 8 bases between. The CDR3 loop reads CASSSQGNTEAFF. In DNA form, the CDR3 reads TGTGCCAGCAGCTCACAGGGAAACACTGAAGCTTTCTTT.

CDR3 in amino acids: CASSLTGRGREQYF. DNA of the CDR3: TGTGCCAGCAGCTTAACGGGCAGGGGGCGAGAGCAGTACTTC. The chain carries TRBV7-3 and TRBJ2-7; 8 positions agree with TRBD1. Trimming at V came to 0 bases and at J to 7 bases, leaving 5 bases not matched to a gene. This CDR3 is 14 amino acids long. The germline gives CDR1 SGHTA, CDR2 FQGTGA. The full variable domain, its missing parts supplied by reference TRBV7-3 and TRBJ2-7, is GAGVSQTPSNKVTEKGKYVELRCDPISGHTALYWYRQSLGQGPEFLIYFQGTGAADDSGLPNDRFFAVRPEGSVSTLKIQRTERGDSAVYLCASSLTGRGREQYFGPGTRLTVT.

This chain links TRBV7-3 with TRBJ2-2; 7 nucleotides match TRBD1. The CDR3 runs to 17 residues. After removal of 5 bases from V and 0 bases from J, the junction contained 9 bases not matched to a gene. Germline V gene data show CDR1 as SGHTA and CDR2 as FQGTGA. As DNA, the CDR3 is TGTGCCAGCAGCCCCTCCGTGGGACAGACGAACACCGGGGAGCTGTTTTTT. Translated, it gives CASSPSVGQTNTGELFF. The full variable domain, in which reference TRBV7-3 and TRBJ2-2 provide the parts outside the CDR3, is GAGVSQTPSNKVTEKGKYVELRCDPISGHTALYWYRQSLGQGPEFLIYFQGTGAADDSGLPNDRFFAVRPEGSVSTLKIQRTERGDSAVYLCASSPSVGQTNTGELFFGEGSRLTVL.

CDR3 in DNA: TGTGCCAGCAGTTTCAACTTAGATAATTCACCCCTCCACTTT. It translates to CASSFNLDNSPLHF. V is TRBV28 and J is TRBJ1-6; D not resolved. Germline lookup yields CDR1 MDHEN and CDR2 SYDVKM. V was clipped by 3 bases and J by 5 bases, with 8 bases between them. This CDR3 is 14 amino acids long.

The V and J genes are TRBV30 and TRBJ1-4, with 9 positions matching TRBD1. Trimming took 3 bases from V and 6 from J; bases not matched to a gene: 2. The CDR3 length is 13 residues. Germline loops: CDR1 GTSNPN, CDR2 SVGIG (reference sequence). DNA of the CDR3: TGTGCCTGGAGGGGACAGGGTGATGAAAAACTGTTTTTT. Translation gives CAWRGQGDEKLFF.

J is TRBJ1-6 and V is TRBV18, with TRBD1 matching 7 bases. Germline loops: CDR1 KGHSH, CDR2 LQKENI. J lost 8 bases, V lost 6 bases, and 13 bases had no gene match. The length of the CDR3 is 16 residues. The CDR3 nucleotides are TGTGCCAGCTCCCGCTTTCGACAGGGCGTAGATTCACCCCTCCACTTT. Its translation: CASSRFRQGVDSPLHF.

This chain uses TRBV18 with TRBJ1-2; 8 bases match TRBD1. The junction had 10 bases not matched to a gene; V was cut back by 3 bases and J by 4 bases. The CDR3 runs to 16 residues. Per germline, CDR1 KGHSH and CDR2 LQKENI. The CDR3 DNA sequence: TGTGCCAGCTCACCTACTAGACAGGGGCCTGTCTATGGCTACACCTTC. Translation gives CASSPTRQGPVYGYTF.

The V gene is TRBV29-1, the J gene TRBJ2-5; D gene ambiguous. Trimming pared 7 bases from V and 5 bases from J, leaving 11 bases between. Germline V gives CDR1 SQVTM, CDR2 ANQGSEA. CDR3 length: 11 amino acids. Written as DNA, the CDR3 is TGCAGCGCCTTGAGGCGGGAGACCCAGTACTTC. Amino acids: CSALRRETQYF.

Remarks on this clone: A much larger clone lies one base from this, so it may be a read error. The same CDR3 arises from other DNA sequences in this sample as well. CDR3 region: CASSLGGVSGNTIYF. The CDR3 DNA reads TGTGCCAGCAGCCTAGGGGGAGTCTCTGGAAACACCATATATTTT. The rearrangement links TRBV11-3 to TRBJ1-3; perhaps TRBD1 as D (6 bases). CDR1 and CDR2 from the germline V gene are SGHNT and YENEEA. The CDR3 sequence is 15 residues long. The V end lost 5 bases, the J end lost 0 bases, and 11 bases lay between the germline ends.

The CDR3 DNA reads as TGCGCCAGCAGCTTGTCCATCGGCGGGCTGGGGTTGAACACTGAAGCTTTCTTT. It codes for CASSLSIGGLGLNTEAFF. The chain carries TRBV5-1 and TRBJ1-1; D remains ambiguous. In germline, CDR1 is SGHRS, CDR2 YFSETQ. The CDR3 consists of 18 residues. V was cut by 1 base and J by 0 bases, with 19 bases left in between. The full variable domain, completed using reference TRBV5-1 and TRBJ1-1, is KAGVTQTPRYLIKTRGQQVTLSCSPISGHRSVSWYQQTPGQGLQFLFEYFSETQRNKGNFPGRFSGRQFSNSRSEMNVSTLELGDSALYLCASSLSIGGLGLNTEAFFGQGTRLTVV.

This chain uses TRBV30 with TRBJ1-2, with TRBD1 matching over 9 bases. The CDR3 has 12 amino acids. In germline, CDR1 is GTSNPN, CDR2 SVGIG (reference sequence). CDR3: CAARGQGYGYTF. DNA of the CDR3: TGTGCTGCCCGCGGACAGGGGTATGGCTACACCTTC.

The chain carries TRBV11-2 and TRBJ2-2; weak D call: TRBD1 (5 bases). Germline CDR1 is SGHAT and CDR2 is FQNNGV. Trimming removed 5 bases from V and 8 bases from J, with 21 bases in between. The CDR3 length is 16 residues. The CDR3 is CASSLGKQAVWGELFF. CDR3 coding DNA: TGTGCCAGCAGCCTGGGGAAACAGGCGGTCTGGGGGGAGCTGTTTTTT.

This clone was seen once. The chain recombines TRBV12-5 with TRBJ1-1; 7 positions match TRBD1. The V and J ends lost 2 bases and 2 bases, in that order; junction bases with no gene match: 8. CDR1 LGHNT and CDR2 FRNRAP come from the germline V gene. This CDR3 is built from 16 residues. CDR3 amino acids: CASGLPNRGGNTEAFF. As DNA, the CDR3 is TGTGCTAGTGGTTTGCCGAACAGGGGTGGAAACACTGAAGCTTTCTTT.

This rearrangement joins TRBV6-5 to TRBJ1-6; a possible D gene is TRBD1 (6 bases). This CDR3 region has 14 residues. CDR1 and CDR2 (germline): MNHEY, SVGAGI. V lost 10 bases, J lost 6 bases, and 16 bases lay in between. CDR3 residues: CAIAEGGSNSPLHF. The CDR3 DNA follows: TGTGCCATCGCCGAAGGGGGATCTAATTCACCCCTCCACTTT.

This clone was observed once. The DNA of the CDR3 is TGTGCCACCAGTGACCCTCGGGGGTTTGGACTCACCGGGGAGCTGTTTTTT. Its protein product is CATSDPRGFGLTGELFF. The chain has TRBV24-1 and TRBJ2-2; D is possibly TRBD2 (6 bases). CDR1 and CDR2 (germline): KGHDR, SFDVKD. The CDR3 sequence is 17 residues long. The V gene lost 4 bases and the J gene lost 4 bases, with 18 bases spanning the gap.

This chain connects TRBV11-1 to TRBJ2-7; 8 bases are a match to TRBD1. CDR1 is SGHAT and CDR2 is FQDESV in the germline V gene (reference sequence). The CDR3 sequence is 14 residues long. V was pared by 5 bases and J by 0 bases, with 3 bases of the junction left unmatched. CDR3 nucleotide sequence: TGTGCCAGCAGCGGGACAGGAAGCTCCTACGAGCAGTACTTC. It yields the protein CASSGTGSSYEQYF.

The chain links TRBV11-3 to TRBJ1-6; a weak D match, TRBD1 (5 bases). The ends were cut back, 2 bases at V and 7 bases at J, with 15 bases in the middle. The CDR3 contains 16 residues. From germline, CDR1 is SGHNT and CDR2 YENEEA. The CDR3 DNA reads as TGTGCCAGCAGCTTAAACGGCTTCGGGGGAAATTCACCCCTCCACTTT. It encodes CASSLNGFGGNSPLHF.

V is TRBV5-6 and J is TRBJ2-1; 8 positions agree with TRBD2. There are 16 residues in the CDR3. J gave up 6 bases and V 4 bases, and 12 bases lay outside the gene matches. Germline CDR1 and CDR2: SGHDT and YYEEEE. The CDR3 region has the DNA TGTGCCAGCAGCCTCTACGGGGCGGGGGGCCTCAATGAGCAGTTCTTC. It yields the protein CASSLYGAGGLNEQFF.

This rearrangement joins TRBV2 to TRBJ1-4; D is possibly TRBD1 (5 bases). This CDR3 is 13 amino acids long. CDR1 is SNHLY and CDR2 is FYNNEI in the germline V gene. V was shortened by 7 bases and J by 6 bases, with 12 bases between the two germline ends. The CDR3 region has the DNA TGTGCCAGCAACCAGGGCTCTTATGAAAAACTGTTTTTT. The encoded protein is CASNQGSYEKLFF.

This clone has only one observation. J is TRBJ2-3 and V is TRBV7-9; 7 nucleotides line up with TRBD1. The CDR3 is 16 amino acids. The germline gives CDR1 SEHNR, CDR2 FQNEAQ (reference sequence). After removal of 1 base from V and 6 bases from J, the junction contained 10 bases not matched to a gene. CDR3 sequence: CASSLDLGTVRDTQYF. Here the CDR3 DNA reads TGTGCCAGCAGCTTAGACCTAGGGACAGTGAGGGATACGCAGTATTTT.

The CDR3 reads CASSPTRGSEQFF. CDR3 DNA sequence: TGTGCCAGCTCACCCACGAGAGGTTCCGAGCAGTTCTTC. The V call is TRBV18, the J call TRBJ2-1; D is unresolved. The V and J ends lost 3 bases and 10 bases respectively, with 13 bases between them. The CDR3 runs to 13 residues. CDR1 KGHSH and CDR2 LQKENI come from the germline V gene.